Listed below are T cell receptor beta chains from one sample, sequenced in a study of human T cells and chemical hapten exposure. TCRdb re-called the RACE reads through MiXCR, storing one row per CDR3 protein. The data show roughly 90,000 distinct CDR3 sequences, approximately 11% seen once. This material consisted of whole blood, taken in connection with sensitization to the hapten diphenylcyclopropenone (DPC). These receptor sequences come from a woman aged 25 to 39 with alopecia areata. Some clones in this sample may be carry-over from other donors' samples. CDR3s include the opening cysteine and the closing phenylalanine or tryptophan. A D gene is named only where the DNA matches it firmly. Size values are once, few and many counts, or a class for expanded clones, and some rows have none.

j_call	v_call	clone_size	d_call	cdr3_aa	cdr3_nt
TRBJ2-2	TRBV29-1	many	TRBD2	CSVGTSANTGELFF	TGCAGCGTGGGGACTAGCGCAAACACCGGGGAGCTGTTTTTT
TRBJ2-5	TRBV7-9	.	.	CASSLEQRGTQYF	TGTGCCAGCAGCTTAGAACAGAGGGGGACCCAGTACTTC
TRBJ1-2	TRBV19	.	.	CASSVRTGRGDYGYTF	TGTGCCAGTAGTGTCCGGACGGGTAGAGGAGACTATGGCTACACCTTC
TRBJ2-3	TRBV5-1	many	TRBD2	CASSPGETSGTDTQYF	TGCGCCAGCAGCCCGGGAGAGACTAGCGGCACAGATACGCAGTATTTT
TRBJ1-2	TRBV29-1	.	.	CSVVKQRWAAELYGYTF	TGCAGCGTTGTCAAACAGCGCTGGGCAGCGGAACTCTATGGCTACACCTTC
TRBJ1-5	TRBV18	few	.	CASSPQGKNQPQHF	TGTGCCAGCTCACCCCAGGGCAAGAATCAGCCCCAGCATTTT
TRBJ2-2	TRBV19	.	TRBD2	CASSIEGGPSGVTGELFF	TGTGCCAGTAGTATAGAGGGAGGGCCCAGCGGAGTCACCGGGGAGCTGTTTTTT
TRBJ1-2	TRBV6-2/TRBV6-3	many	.	CASTSTGFNYGYTF	TGTGCCAGCACCTCAACAGGGTTTAACTATGGCTACACCTTC
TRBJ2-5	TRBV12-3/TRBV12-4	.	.	CASRRNRDSPETQYF	TGTGCCAGCAGAAGAAACAGGGATAGCCCGGAGACCCAGTACTTC
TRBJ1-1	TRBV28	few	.	CASSLLLTGENTEAFF	TGTGCCAGCAGTTTATTACTTACAGGAGAGAACACTGAAGCTTTCTTT
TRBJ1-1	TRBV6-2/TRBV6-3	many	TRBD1	CASRTGQPNTEAFF	TGTGCCAGCAGGACGGGACAGCCTAACACTGAAGCTTTCTTT
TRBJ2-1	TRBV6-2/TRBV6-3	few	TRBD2	CASSSLLREGHNEQFF	TGTGCCAGCAGTTCTCTTCTGCGGGAGGGCCACAATGAGCAGTTCTTC
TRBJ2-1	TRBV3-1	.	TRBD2	CASSQAAGGLFF	TGTGCCAGCAGCCAAGCGGCGGGGGGGTTGTTCTTC
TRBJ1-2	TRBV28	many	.	CASSQTYGYTF	TGTGCCAGCAGCCAGACCTATGGCTACACCTTC
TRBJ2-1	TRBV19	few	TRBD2	CASSIRGTSGSGEQFF	TGTGCCAGTAGTATTAGGGGGACTAGCGGGAGTGGTGAGCAGTTCTTC
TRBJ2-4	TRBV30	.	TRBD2	CAWSSIRTSGRTGTKNIQYF	TGTGCCTGGAGTTCTATCAGAACTAGCGGGAGGACGGGGACCAAAAACATTCAGTACTTC
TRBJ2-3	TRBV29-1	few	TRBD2	CSVEYSGGLYDTQYF	TGCAGCGTTGAGTACAGCGGGGGGCTCTACGATACGCAGTATTTT
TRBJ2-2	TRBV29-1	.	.	CSILVTPNTGELFF	TGCAGCATCCTGGTGACGCCGAACACCGGGGAGCTGTTTTTT
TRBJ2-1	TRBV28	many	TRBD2	CASSLDRGREDEQFF	TGTGCCAGCAGTTTAGATCGCGGGAGGGAGGATGAGCAGTTCTTC
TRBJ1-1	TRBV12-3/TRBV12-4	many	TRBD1	CASSRQGNTEAFF	TGTGCCAGCAGTAGACAGGGGAACACTGAAGCTTTCTTT
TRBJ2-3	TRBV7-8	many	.	CASKEGDTDTQYF	TGTGCCAGCAAAGAAGGAGACACAGATACGCAGTATTTT
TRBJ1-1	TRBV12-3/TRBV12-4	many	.	CASSLGKTTEAFF	TGTGCCAGCAGTTTGGGGAAAACCACTGAAGCTTTCTTT
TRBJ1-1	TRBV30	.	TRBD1	CAWSVGTGNTEAFF	TGTGCCTGGAGTGTAGGGACAGGGAACACTGAAGCTTTCTTT
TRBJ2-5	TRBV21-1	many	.	CASSKTDQETQYF	TGTGCCAGCAGCAAGACGGATCAAGAGACCCAGTACTTC